The present TCR beta chain was sequenced within a study of OX40 agonist ivuxolimab in advanced cancers. Some background on the complete study: Ivuxolimab, which targeted the costimulatory receptor OX40 (CD134), was an agonistic, fully human IgG2 monoclonal antibody. Intravenous ivuxolimab was administered to patients every 2 weeks at six dose levels: 0.01, 0.1, 0.3, 1.5, 3 and 10 mg/kg. Among the approximately 54 dose-escalation patients, some 20 had hepatocellular carcinoma, around 15 melanoma, 9 renal cell carcinoma and 9 head and neck cancer. In the dose-escalation cohort, 70% to 85% of patients were male, and the mean age was roughly 56 years with a range of about 20 to 90. Prior anti-PD-1, anti-PD-L1 or anti-CTLA-4 therapy was permitted, and checkpoint inhibitors had been received by roughly 42% of dose-escalation patients. Three dose-escalation patients achieved partial responses, one with hepatocellular carcinoma and two with cutaneous melanoma. The purpose of peripheral TCRbeta sequencing was to test whether ivuxolimab changed TCR sequence diversity and led to clonal T-cell expansion. The paper reports the monotherapy dose-escalation portion (N of about 52 patients) of the phase I ivuxolimab trial.

The paper's findings and limits, for the study overall: Low levels of normalized T-cell clonal expansion were also shown by some nonresponding patients. After ivuxolimab, expanded clones were on average more numerous among CD8+ T cells than among CD4+ T cells. Antigen specificity was not determined for the clonally expanded peripheral T cells. At doses of 0.1 to 3.0 mg/kg, clonal expansion of both CD4+ and CD8+ blood T cells was observed from baseline to week 6. In the 0.1-3.0 mg/kg groups, partial responders were among the patients with the lowest normalized peripheral clonal expansion, particularly in CD8+ T cells.

Note on this clone: Its antigen is not yet known. No clone much larger than this one lies a single base away; base qualities are absent.

The trial excluded patients who had a history of autoimmune disease or were on systemic immunosuppression. Peripheral blood for TCR sequencing was drawn from every dose cohort at baseline, at cycle 4 day 1 and at cycle 7 day 1. The samples were taken from a phase I, first-in-human, multicenter, open-label dose-escalation trial of ivuxolimab. Adults with locally advanced or metastatic head and neck squamous cell, hepatocellular, melanoma or renal cell carcinoma were enrolled in the trial. Before TCR sequencing, CD4+ T cells and CD8+ T cells from peripheral blood were sorted into separate populations. For sequencing of the TCRbeta CDR3 region, genomic DNA was extracted from the sorted cells. TCRbeta CDR3 regions were sequenced using the immunoSEQ Assay. TCRdb took this table from immuneACCESS and kept in-frame rearrangements with V and J called. Such tables lack part of the clones; where checked against another copy, unresolved V genes explain under half of the gap, and the rest is unexplained. This sample comprises 50,000 to 70,000 clones, about 83% of them detected only once. Jointly, the top ten make up under 0.85% of the sample.

Sequenced material: CD4+ or CD8+ T cells sorted from blood, taken in a trial of the OX40 agonist ivuxolimab. This clonotype was sampled from an adult with an advanced solid tumor such as melanoma, head and neck, liver or kidney cancer.

The CDR3 sequence is CASSPGWGSGNTIYF. The nucleotide sequence is given as TGTGCCAGCAGTCCCGGGTGGGGCTCTGGAAACACCATATATTTT. This receptor chain uses TRBV28 and TRBJ1-3, with the identity of the D gene unclear. Counted from cysteine to phenylalanine, this CDR3 has 15 amino acids. The only DNA kept is the CDR3, 45 bases in frame from the first base. V was cut back by 5 bases and J by 0 bases, leaving a gap of 11 bases between them. The germline V gene sets CDR1 to MDHEN and CDR2 to SYDVKM.